One sample yielded the 19 T cell receptor beta chains listed below, sequenced in a study of CD8 T cells in ankylosing spondylitis. TCRdb itself ran the 5' RACE reads through MiXCR, one entry per CDR3 protein. The sample yields approximately 400,000 distinct CDR3 sequences, approximately 17% seen once. Study-wide results and caveats: Several highly homologous variants formed a TCR beta motif that appeared characteristic of ankylosing spondylitis blood.

For these TCRs, the target antigens are not known. The material sequenced was blood, either unsorted or a sorted T cell fraction (not recorded which). The source is a male donor with ankylosing spondylitis.

This clonotype was counted at least ten times. The chain employs TRBV12-3 or TRBV12-4 and TRBJ1-1; D gene uncertain. CDR3 size: 13 residues. V was cut by 5 bases and J by 3 bases, with 10 bases left in between. The chain's CDR3 is CASSIRVDTEAFF. CDR3 DNA: TGTGCCAGCAGTATAAGGGTTGACACTGAAGCTTTCTTT.

The rearrangement joins TRBV6-4 to TRBJ1-6; D not certain. V lost 2 bases, J lost 7 bases, and 6 bases lay in between. This CDR3 is built from 13 residues. Germline V lookup: CDR1 MRHNA, CDR2 SNTAGT. In nucleotides, the CDR3 is TGTGCCAGCAGTGACACCGGGAATTCACCCCTCCACTTT. Protein product: CASSDTGNSPLHF.

In its sample, this clonotype was seen many times. V and J are TRBV7-2 and TRBJ2-3; D is unclear. Between the trimmed V and J ends, which lost 5 bases and 1 base, there was a span of 1 base. Germline CDR1 SGHTA, CDR2 FQGNSA. The CDR3 runs 11 residues. CDR3 in amino acids: CASSRTDTQYF. The CDR3 nucleotides are TGTGCCAGCAGCCGCACAGATACGCAGTATTTT.

The genes are TRBV11-2 and TRBJ1-4, with D maybe TRBD1 (6 bases). Between the trimmed V and J ends, which lost 5 bases and 0 bases, there was a span of 16 bases. The CDR3 has 17 amino acids. The germline gives CDR1 SGHAT, CDR2 FQNNGV. CDR3 DNA sequence: TGTGCCAGCAGCAAGACGGGGGCTCGCGCAACTAATGAAAAACTGTTTTTT. This translates into CASSKTGARATNEKLFF. Full variable domain (missing parts from reference TRBV11-2 and TRBJ1-4): EAGVAQSPRYKIIEKRQSVAFWCNPISGHATLYWYQQILGQGPKLLIQFQNNGVVDDSQLPKDRFSAERLKGVDSTLKIQPAKLEDSAVYLCASSKTGARATNEKLFFGSGTQLSVL.

J is TRBJ2-6 and V is TRBV11-2, with a weak D call TRBD2 (5 bases). CDR3 length: 17 residues. Germline V gene data show CDR1 as SGHAT and CDR2 as FQNNGV. The V end lost 7 bases, the J end lost 4 bases, and 20 bases lay between the germline ends. The CDR3: CASMPRVGSLGANVLTF. The CDR3 nucleotides read TGTGCCAGCATGCCGCGGGTAGGCTCTCTGGGGGCCAACGTCCTGACTTTC.

This clonotype was observed a handful of times. The chain employs TRBV7-8 and TRBJ2-5; D is uncertain. The V gene's germline CDR1 is SGHVS and CDR2 FQNEAQ. V was trimmed by 5 bases and J by 1 base, leaving 11 bases between them. The CDR3 has 14 residues. CDR3 region: CASSPRSAQETQYF. The CDR3 coding sequence is TGTGCCAGCAGCCCAAGGTCGGCCCAAGAGACCCAGTACTTC.

The chain links TRBV20-1 to TRBJ2-5; TRBD2 agrees at 10 bases. Germline loops: CDR1 DFQATT, CDR2 SNEGSKA (reference sequence). The CDR3 has 16 residues. The V segment lost 3 bases and the J segment 5 bases; nucleotides outside the gene matches: 12. The CDR3 reads CSASRGSGGPGETQYF. The CDR3 coding sequence is TGCAGTGCTAGTCGCGGTAGCGGGGGGCCCGGGGAGACCCAGTACTTC.

This clonotype was recorded a few times. The chain combines TRBV18 with TRBJ2-7; 8 nucleotides agree with TRBD2. Trimming cost V 6 bases and J 0 bases; bases outside gene matches: 7. There are 15 residues in the CDR3. CDR1 is KGHSH, CDR2 LQKENI, per germline. The chain's CDR3 is CASSYGAGGSYEQYF. CDR3 sequence (DNA): TGTGCCAGCTCGTACGGCGCGGGAGGCTCCTACGAGCAGTACTTC.

This clonotype was seen only a few times. The chain employs TRBV5-1 and TRBJ1-2, with D possibly matching TRBD1 (6 bases). Germline V gene sequence: CDR1 SGHRS, CDR2 YFSETQ. V was shortened by 0 bases and J by 4 bases, with 16 bases between the two germline ends. The CDR3 runs 16 residues. The CDR3 coding sequence is TGCGCCAGCAGCTTGGGTTTTCCAGGGGATCCCTATGGCTACACCTTC. Residues: CASSLGFPGDPYGYTF.

V is TRBV11-2 and J is TRBJ2-1; a possible D gene is TRBD1 (5 bases). The V gene's germline CDR1 is SGHAT and CDR2 FQNNGV. V was pared by 6 bases and J by 5 bases, with 20 bases between. The CDR3 runs 16 residues. The CDR3 spells CASRQVAGNLHNEQFF. The DNA of the CDR3 is TGTGCCAGCAGGCAAGTGGCAGGGAATTTGCACAATGAGCAGTTCTTC.

The V call is TRBV7-6, the J call TRBJ2-1, with TRBD1 as a possible D gene (6 bases). Trimming took off 0 bases at V and 6 bases at J, with 9 bases between the two ends. The length of the CDR3 is 14 residues. Germline CDR1 reads SGHVS; CDR2 reads FNYEAQ. The DNA for the CDR3 is TGTGCCAGCAGCTTAGCGGGGGCTCCCAATGAGCAGTTCTTC. Amino acid sequence: CASSLAGAPNEQFF.

The chain uses TRBV21-1 and TRBJ1-5. TRBV21-1 constitutes a pseudogene. This CDR3 comprises 13 residues. DNA of the CDR3: TGTGCCAGCGGTACGAGGGAAAATCAGCCCCAGCATTTT. Residues: CASGTRENQPQHF.

This clonotype came up a few times. This chain connects TRBV7-9 to TRBJ2-2; D gene ambiguous. CDR1 and CDR2 (germline): SEHNR, FQNEAQ (reference sequence). This CDR3 contains 16 residues. Trimming took 5 bases from V and 0 from J, leaving 13 bases between them. CDR3 DNA sequence: TGTGCCAGCAGCCCCGTAGGACGCGCGAACACCGGGGAGCTGTTTTTT. It encodes CASSPVGRANTGELFF.

The chain employs TRBV12-3 or TRBV12-4 and TRBJ1-2; tentatively, D is TRBD1 (6 bases). This CDR3 has 15 residues. The V gene lost 5 bases and the J gene lost 4 bases, with 17 bases spanning the gap. The CDR3 region has the DNA TGTGCCAGCAGTCTCCCGGGACAAAAATCCTATGGCTACACCTTC. Protein sequence: CASSLPGQKSYGYTF.

This clonotype was seen a handful of times. The V gene is TRBV6-5, the J gene TRBJ2-2; the match to TRBD2 covers 12 bases. Germline V lookup: CDR1 MNHEY, CDR2 SVGAGI. J was trimmed by 6 bases and V by 2 bases; bases with no gene match: 13. The CDR3 runs to 19 residues. CDR3 loop: CASSYPPPSGRAVPGELFF. CDR3 in DNA: TGTGCCAGCAGTTACCCCCCCCCTAGCGGGAGGGCCGTTCCCGGGGAGCTGTTTTTT.

This clonotype was counted a few times. The chain joins TRBV12-3 or TRBV12-4 to TRBJ1-5, with no clear D. V gave up 3 bases and J gave up 5 bases, with 11 bases separating them. The CDR3 spans 14 residues. Here the CDR3 reads CASSLEGDHQPQHF. CDR3 DNA sequence: TGTGCCAGCAGTTTGGAGGGAGACCATCAGCCCCAGCATTTT.

In this sample, this clonotype turned up a few times. CDR3 loop: CASSIDRGKSYGYTF. The CDR3, as DNA: TGTGCCAGTAGTATAGATCGTGGGAAGAGCTATGGCTACACCTTC. The V gene is TRBV19, the J gene TRBJ1-2; no clear D gene. The CDR3 runs 15 residues. V was clipped by 0 bases and J by 4 bases, with 12 bases between them. CDR1 LNHDA and CDR2 SQIVND come from the germline V gene (reference sequence). Full variable domain (missing parts from reference TRBV19 and TRBJ1-2): DGGITQSPKYLFRKEGQNVTLSCEQNLNHDAMYWYRQDPGQGLRLIYYSQIVNDFQKGDIAEGYSVSREKKESFPLTVTSAQKNPTAFYLCASSIDRGKSYGYTFGSGTRLTVV.

CDR3 region: CASNGGNQPQHF. In DNA form, the CDR3 reads TGTGCCAGCAACGGAGGCAATCAGCCCCAGCATTTT. The V and J genes are TRBV28 and TRBJ1-5; D gene ambiguous. The CDR3 has 12 amino acids. Germline V CDR1 and CDR2: MDHEN, SYDVKM. Trimming left V 7 bases short and J 2 bases short, with 6 bases between.

In its sample, this clonotype was seen a few times. The chain combines TRBV7-9 with TRBJ2-7; TRBD2 matches at 9 bases. Looked up from germline, CDR1 is SEHNR and CDR2 is FQNEAQ (reference sequence). This CDR3 comprises 14 residues. V lost 0 bases to trimming and J lost 4 bases; unmatched junction nucleotides: 1. CDR3 in DNA: TGTGCCAGCAGCTTAGCAGCGGGAGGTTACGAGCAGTACTTC. Its translation: CASSLAAGGYEQYF. Based on the CDR3 plus reference TRBV7-9 and TRBJ2-7, the full variable domain is DTGVSQNPRHKITKRGQNVTFRCDPISEHNRLYWYRQTLGQGPEFLTYFQNEAQLEKSRLLSDRFSAERPKGSFSTLEIQRTEQGDSAMYLCASSLAAGGYEQYFGPGTRLTVT.